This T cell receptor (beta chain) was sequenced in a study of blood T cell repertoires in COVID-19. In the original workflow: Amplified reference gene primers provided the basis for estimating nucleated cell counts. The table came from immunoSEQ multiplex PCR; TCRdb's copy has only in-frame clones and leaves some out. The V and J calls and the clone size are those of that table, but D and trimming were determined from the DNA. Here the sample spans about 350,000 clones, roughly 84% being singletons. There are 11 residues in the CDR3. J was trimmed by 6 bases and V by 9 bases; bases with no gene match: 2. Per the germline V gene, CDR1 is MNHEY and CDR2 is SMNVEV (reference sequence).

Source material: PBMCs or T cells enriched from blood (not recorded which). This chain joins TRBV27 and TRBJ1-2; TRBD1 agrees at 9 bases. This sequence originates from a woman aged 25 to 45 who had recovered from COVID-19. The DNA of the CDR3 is TGTGCCAGTAGGACAGGGGATGGCTACACCTTC. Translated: CASRTGDGYTF.